This entry lists 28 T cell receptor beta chains sequenced from one sample in a study of breast tumors, draining lymph nodes, adjacent tissues. TCRdb re-called the multiplex PCR reads with MiXCR, one entry per CDR3 protein. Found here are some 130,000 distinct CDR3 sequences, just under 20% of them singletons; the top ten hold more than 3%. Axillary draining lymph nodes of breast cancer patients supplied the node samples. What was sequenced was axillary lymph node tissue. The receptor set was obtained from a female donor with breast cancer. Some clones in this sample may be carry-over from other donors' samples.

Ten or more counts support this clonotype. The CDR3 protein is CASSVREATGELFF. The CDR3 bases are TGTGCCAGCAGCGTCCGGGAGGCCACCGGGGAGCTGTTTTTT. The chain has TRBV9 and TRBJ2-2, with 7 positions matching TRBD2. Germline CDR1 reads SGDLS; CDR2 reads YYNGEE. CDR3 length: 14 amino acids. J lost 4 bases, V lost 2 bases, and 2 bases had no gene match.

This clonotype was picked up many times. J is TRBJ2-1 and V is TRBV20-1; 10 bases map to TRBD2. Germline V gene sequence: CDR1 DFQATT, CDR2 SNEGSKA (reference sequence). The CDR3 sequence is 14 residues long. With V trimmed by 1 base and J by 9 bases, 6 bases remained unmatched. The CDR3, as DNA: TGCAGTGCTAGAGCCCTAGCGGGGGCCGGTGAGCAGTTCTTC. Translating it yields CSARALAGAGEQFF.

On this clonotype itself: A much larger clone lies one base from this, so it may be a read error. The J gene is TRBJ2-2, the V gene TRBV7-8; maybe TRBD2 (5 bases). Germline V gene sequence: CDR1 SGHVS, CDR2 FQNEAQ. There are 14 residues in the CDR3. CDR3 sequence reads: CASSFQPYTGELSF. The DNA of the CDR3 is TGTGCCAGCAGCTTCCAACCCTACACCGGGGAGCTGTCTTTT.

Regarding this clonotype: A much larger clonotype is one base distant, so this may be a read error. The V gene is TRBV7-2, the J gene TRBJ2-3; 7 nucleotides line up with TRBD2. V trimming: 4 bases; J trimming: 5 bases; junction bases outside the gene matches: 9. The CDR3 is 15 amino acids. Per the germline V gene, CDR1 is SGHTA and CDR2 is FQGNSA. The CDR3 protein is CASSSPAGNEDTQYF. The DNA for the CDR3 is TGTGCCAGCAGCTCTCCAGCGGGGAACGAAGATACGCAGTATTTT.

This clonotype was seen at least ten times. The rearrangement uses TRBV10-3 and TRBJ2-3; 15 bases map to TRBD2. Germline assignment: CDR1 ENHRY and CDR2 SYGVKD. This CDR3 contains 17 residues. V dropped 3 bases and J dropped 7; count of bases not matched to a gene: 8. CDR3 sequence (DNA): TGTGCCATCAGTGACCTCGGACTAGCGGGAGGGCCAAATACGCAGTATTTT. Translation: CAISDLGLAGGPNTQYF.

The chain uses TRBV18 and TRBJ1-4, with 7 bases fitting TRBD1. V gave up 5 bases and J gave up 4 bases; unmatched junction bases: 7. CDR1 is KGHSH, CDR2 LQKENI, per germline. This CDR3 contains 15 residues. Here the CDR3 reads CASSTRDSLNEKLFF. In DNA form, the CDR3 reads TGTGCCAGCTCAACTCGGGACAGCCTTAATGAAAAACTGTTTTTT.

Regarding this clonotype: This could be a read error, since a much larger clone is one nucleotide away. This rearrangement joins TRBV15 to TRBJ2-1, with 7 bases aligning to TRBD2. There are 14 residues in the CDR3. V lost 4 bases, J lost 3 bases, and 3 bases stayed unmatched. Germline V lookup: CDR1 LNHNV, CDR2 YYDKDF (reference sequence). CDR3 region: CATSTRGFYNEQFF. DNA of the CDR3: TGTGCCACCAGCACGCGGGGGTTCTACAATGAGCAGTTCTTC.

Of note for this clonotype: A clone one base away is much larger, so this may be a read error. The gene calls are TRBV7-9 and TRBJ1-2, with D perhaps matching TRBD1 (5 bases). V dropped 3 bases and J dropped 2 bases, with 10 bases sitting between them. The CDR3 has 14 amino acids. Germline lookup yields CDR1 SEHNR and CDR2 FQNEAQ (reference sequence). CDR3 coding DNA: TGTGCCAGCAGCTTGGCTGGGGCGAACTATGGCTACACCTTC. Translated: CASSLAGANYGYTF.

This clonotype was detected many times. This chain links TRBV7-3 with TRBJ2-7; TRBD2 is a possible D gene (6 bases). The germline V gene has CDR1 SGHTA and CDR2 FQGTGA. The CDR3 loop spans 14 amino acids. The ends were cut back, 1 base at V and 0 bases at J, with 7 bases in the middle. DNA for the CDR3: TGTGCCAGCAGCTTAAGGGGGGACTCCTACGAGCAGTACTTC. Translation gives CASSLRGDSYEQYF.

This clonotype was recorded at least ten times. V and J are TRBV6-6 and TRBJ2-7; TRBD2 matches at 13 bases. Germline CDR1 is MNHNY and CDR2 is SVGAGI (reference sequence). The CDR3 is 20 amino acids. V lost 0 bases, J lost 3 bases, and 14 bases stayed unmatched. The CDR3 DNA reads TGTGCCAGCAGTTACTCGATAGGACTAGCGGGAGCGAAAGGGGGCTACGAGCAGTACTTC. Translation: CASSYSIGLAGAKGGYEQYF.

This clonotype appeared many times. The chain has TRBV20-1 and TRBJ2-1, with 8 positions matching TRBD2. Germline loops: CDR1 DFQATT, CDR2 SNEGSKA (reference sequence). With V trimmed by 2 bases and J by 4 bases, 10 bases remained unmatched. The CDR3 length is 16 residues. CDR3 bases: TGCAGTGCTAGATTCCGTGCGGGGGGAATATACAATGAGCAGTTCTTC. This gives the protein CSARFRAGGIYNEQFF.

In this sample, this clonotype turned up many times. V and J are TRBV25-1 and TRBJ1-4, with D hard to call. Germline CDR1 reads MGHDK; CDR2 reads SYGVNS. V was shortened by 6 bases and J by 4 bases, with 15 bases between the two germline ends. CDR3 length: 15 amino acids. DNA of the CDR3: TGTGCCAGCAGCCTCGGCTGGACTGATAATGAAAAACTGTTTTTT. Residues: CASSLGWTDNEKLFF.

This clonotype was counted ten times or more. This chain uses TRBV7-9 with TRBJ2-3, with D possibly called TRBD1 or TRBD2 (6 bases each). Between the trimmed V and J ends, which lost 3 bases and 4 bases, there was a span of 17 bases. This CDR3 is 16 amino acids long. Per germline, CDR1 SEHNR and CDR2 FQNEAQ (reference sequence). CDR3 region: CASSFFVGGRPDTQYF. The CDR3 bases are TGTGCCAGCAGCTTCTTCGTTGGGGGGCGCCCAGATACGCAGTATTTT.

As concerns this clonotype: A read error is possible here, since a much larger clone lies one base away. The V call is TRBV7-6, the J call TRBJ1-4; TRBD1 agrees at 8 bases. This CDR3 has 15 amino acids. From germline, CDR1 is SGHVS and CDR2 FNYEAQ. The CDR3 reads CASSLSRGRNEKLIF. CDR3 nucleotide sequence: TGTGCCAGCAGCTTAAGCAGGGGGCGGAATGAAAAACTGATTTTT.

This clonotype was detected many times. CDR3 protein: CASKSGTDLEQYF. Written as DNA, the CDR3 is TGTGCCAGTAAATCCGGGACAGACCTCGAGCAGTACTTC. The chain employs TRBV7-9 and TRBJ2-7; TRBD1 matches at 7 bases. Per germline, CDR1 SEHNR and CDR2 FQNEAQ (reference sequence). The CDR3 contains 13 residues. The junction had 11 bases not matched to a gene; V was cut back by 9 bases and J by 6 bases.

The table lists this clonotype with many counts. The V and J genes are TRBV20-1 and TRBJ2-2; TRBD2 agrees at 8 bases. CDR3 length: 15 residues. The J segment lost 4 bases and the V segment lost 0 bases, leaving 4 bases of the junction unmatched. The germline gives CDR1 DFQATT, CDR2 SNEGSKA (reference sequence). In nucleotides, the CDR3 is TGCAGTGCTAGAGAGACTAGCGTACTCACCGGGGAGCTGTTTTTT. It yields the protein CSARETSVLTGELFF.

The genes are TRBV5-1 and TRBJ2-3; TRBD1 agrees at 10 bases. The V segment lost 4 bases and the J segment 3 bases; nucleotides outside the gene matches: 8. The CDR3 loop spans 16 amino acids. Per germline, CDR1 SGHRS and CDR2 YFSETQ. The CDR3 DNA reads TGCGCCAGCAGCATAGAGACAGGGGGCGGAACAGATACGCAGTATTTT. Its protein is CASSIETGGGTDTQYF.

This chain uses TRBV10-3 with TRBJ2-6; D is unresolved. This CDR3 has 14 amino acids. The germline gives CDR1 ENHRY, CDR2 SYGVKD. V lost 3 bases to trimming and J lost 4 bases, with 7 bases between them. The CDR3 coding sequence is TGTGCCATCAGTGACGTTCGGGGGGCCAACGTCCTGACTTTC. Translating it yields CAISDVRGANVLTF.

This clonotype was seen a handful of times. This chain joins TRBV12-3 or TRBV12-4 and TRBJ1-5; D is unclear. The ends were cut back, 3 bases at V and 5 bases at J, with 11 bases in the middle. This CDR3 is 14 amino acids long. CDR3 residues: CASSLRGGDQPQHF. The DNA of the CDR3 is TGTGCCAGCAGTTTGAGAGGTGGGGATCAGCCCCAGCATTTT.

This clonotype was observed many times. V is TRBV5-1 and J is TRBJ2-7; 7 nucleotides line up with TRBD1. From germline, CDR1 is SGHRS and CDR2 YFSETQ. Trimming took 4 bases from V and 3 from J; bases not matched to a gene: 7. The CDR3 runs to 14 residues. The CDR3 loop reads CASSGRQGNYEQYF. Written as DNA, the CDR3 is TGCGCCAGCAGCGGACGACAGGGTAACTACGAGCAGTACTTC.

This clonotype has at least ten counts. One end of the junction is discordant with germline, which a read error may explain. CDR3 loop: CASWGVRIF. The CDR3 DNA reads TGTGCTAGTTGGGGGGTTCGTATCTTC. V usage is TRBV12-5 and J usage is TRBJ2-1; a weak D match, TRBD2 (6 bases). The CDR3 loop spans 9 amino acids. Germline loops: CDR1 LGHNT, CDR2 FRNRAP.

The CDR3 sequence: CASSLAGTGPTAGKNIQYF. CDR3 nucleotide sequence: TGCGCCAGCAGCTTGGCCGGGACAGGGCCAACTGCGGGCAAAAACATTCAGTACTTC. This rearrangement joins TRBV5-1 to TRBJ2-4, with 9 bases lining up with TRBD1. The CDR3 is 19 residues long. Trimming removed 0 bases from V and 3 bases from J; junction bases left unmatched: 13. Germline assignment: CDR1 SGHRS and CDR2 YFSETQ.

This clonotype appeared many times. The chain joins TRBV29-1 to TRBJ1-2; D remains unclear. The germline gives CDR1 SQVTM, CDR2 ANQGSEA. The CDR3 sequence is 13 residues long. V was pared by 6 bases and J by 1 base, with 12 bases between. As DNA, the CDR3 is TGCAGCGTAAGGACCGACCGTAACTATGGCTACACCTTC. Amino acids: CSVRTDRNYGYTF. The complete variable domain, with remaining parts taken from reference TRBV29-1 and TRBJ1-2, reads SAVISQKPSRDICQRGTSLTIQCQVDSQVTMMFWYRQQPGQSLTLIATANQGSEATYESGFVIDKFPISRPNLTFSTLTVSNMSPEDSSIYLCSVRTDRNYGYTFGSGTRLTVV.

The table lists this clonotype with many counts. The chain uses TRBV19 and TRBJ2-7; 7 nucleotides match TRBD1. The J segment lost 4 bases and the V segment lost 9 bases, leaving 12 bases of the junction unmatched. Per germline, CDR1 LNHDA and CDR2 SQIVND (reference sequence). The CDR3 extends over 14 amino acids. CDR3 loop: CASSTGPSGYEQYF. CDR3 DNA: TGTGCCAGCTCGACAGGGCCCAGCGGATACGAGCAGTACTTC.

This clonotype showed up many times. The chain uses TRBV5-1 and TRBJ1-6; D possibly corresponds to TRBD1 (5 bases). This CDR3 spans 14 amino acids. Germline V lookup: CDR1 SGHRS, CDR2 YFSETQ. The ends were cut back, 4 bases at V and 8 bases at J, with 13 bases in the middle. This chain's CDR3 is CASSIGTAHSPLHF. For the CDR3, the DNA is TGCGCCAGCAGCATCGGGACGGCCCATTCACCCCTCCACTTT.

This clonotype has a count of ten or more. The rearrangement links TRBV6-2 or TRBV6-3 to TRBJ2-3; D gene unclear. The CDR3 is 14 amino acids. Trimming left V 5 bases short and J 6 bases short, with 15 bases between. Germline CDR1 and CDR2: MNHEY and SVGEGT. CDR3 amino acids: CASSPLSDADTQYF. The CDR3 DNA follows: TGTGCCAGCAGTCCCCTCTCGGATGCGGATACGCAGTATTTT.

A few counts support this clonotype. This sequence may be a read error, since a much larger clone differs from it by one base. The V and J genes are TRBV12-3 or TRBV12-4 and TRBJ1-4, with 9 bases that match TRBD1. The CDR3 runs to 18 residues. CDR3 in amino acids: CASSAGQGSVWSNEKLLF. The CDR3 nucleotides are TGTGCCAGCAGTGCGGGACAGGGATCGGTGTGGTCTAATGAAAAACTGCTTTTT.

This clonotype was seen ten or more times. This chain uses TRBV4-2 with TRBJ2-1; 8 nucleotides agree with TRBD2. V gave up 4 bases and J gave up 3 bases; unmatched junction bases: 2. The CDR3 is made up of 14 amino acids. The germline V gene has CDR1 LGHNA and CDR2 YNFKEQ. CDR3 sequence reads: CASSRLAGYNEQFF. The CDR3 region has the DNA TGTGCCAGCAGCCGCCTAGCGGGCTACAATGAGCAGTTCTTC.